Detailed here is one T cell receptor (beta chain). Its antigen is unidentified. Here immunoSEQ multiplex PCR was the method, and the copy in TCRdb shows in-frame clones only, minus some. Of fewer than 45,000 clones listed, about 89% are singletons. This record belongs to a study of OX40 agonist ivuxolimab in advanced cancers. V shed 7 bases and J shed 7 bases, with 10 bases lying between them. The CDR3 runs 11 residues. Germline V gene lookup returns CDR1 MNHEY and CDR2 SVGAGI. Findings and caveats of the study: Average numbers of expanded clones were greater in CD8+ T cells than in CD4+. People who partly responded at 0.1-3.0 mg/kg had some of the least clonal expansion seen.

The receptor comes from an adult with an advanced solid tumor such as melanoma, head and neck, liver or kidney cancer. The genes are TRBV6-5 and TRBJ1-1; tentative D call: TRBD1 (5 bases). This sample comprised CD4+ or CD8+ T cells sorted from blood, obtained in a trial of the OX40 agonist ivuxolimab. CDR3 protein: CASTRDGEAFF. DNA of the CDR3: TGTGCCAGCACCCGGGACGGTGAAGCTTTCTTT.